This is a list of T cell receptor beta chains from one sample in a study of blood T cell repertoires in COVID-19. Generated by immunoSEQ multiplex PCR, the TCRdb table keeps only in-frame clones and is missing some. This sample has roughly 250,000 clones; around four fifths occur once, and the top ten carry 8.6%. The source material was peripheral blood. These receptors were obtained from a man between 35 and 55 years old with active or convalescent COVID-19. Both conserved end residues are part of each CDR3. A D gene is named only where the DNA matches it firmly.

>TRBJ1-5|TRBV6-1|.
CASSENRGQPQHF
>TRBJ1-2|TRBV29-1|.
CSVKQGTIYGYTF
>TRBJ2-1|TRBV27|.
CASSPSSSRGAEDEQFF
>TRBJ2-3|TRBV30|TRBD1
CAWEGQITDTQYF
>TRBJ1-1|TRBV25-1|.
CASSEQGMNTEAFF
>TRBJ1-2|TRBV7-6|.
CASSPREDYGYTF
>TRBJ1-4|TRBV19|.
CASIDGSAGGEKLFF
>TRBJ1-1|TRBV7-9|.
CASSQGMNTEAFF
>TRBJ1-2|TRBV7-9|TRBD1
CASSSATGDNYGYTF
>TRBJ2-7|TRBV5-4|TRBD1
CASSPGLGDRGRVKQYF
>TRBJ2-7|TRBV19|TRBD1
CASSAQGAREQYF
>TRBJ1-5|TRBV4-1|.
CASSPWEGSNQPQHF
>TRBJ2-5|TRBV19|.
CASSNGVAQYF
>TRBJ2-7|TRBV18|.
CASSPAFDSSYEQYF
>TRBJ1-1|TRBV2|.
CASSDVQGGTEAFF
>TRBJ2-3|TRBV4-3|.
CASSQGQVADTQYF
>TRBJ2-3|TRBV29-1|.
CSVLPSTDTQYF
>TRBJ1-2|TRBV16|.
CASSRRGQANYGYTF
>TRBJ2-7|TRBV7-2|.
CASSLGPQSYEQYF
>TRBJ2-4|TRBV18|TRBD1
CASSRDSLAKNIQYF
>TRBJ1-5|TRBV18|TRBD1
CASSPQSGTGTDQPQHF
>TRBJ2-7|TRBV5-1|.
CASSLIVFSYEQYF
>TRBJ2-7|TRBV19|TRBD1
CASRDRGHEQYF
>TRBJ1-4|TRBV14|.
CASSQDYREPWKLFF
>TRBJ2-2|TRBV4-3|.
CASSQDKNTGELFF
>TRBJ2-2|TRBV19|TRBD1
CASSMSPPRQGRTTGELFF
>TRBJ1-2|TRBV7-2|.
CASSLDGGGYTF
>TRBJ2-1|TRBV7-3|TRBD2
CASSLGGVYNEQFF
>TRBJ2-7|TRBV29-1|TRBD1
CSVGGWDRGVYEQYF
>TRBJ1-3|TRBV30|.
CAWALGRAGNTIYF
>TRBJ2-5|TRBV5-6|TRBD1
CASSLSRPQGDPQETQYF
>TRBJ2-7|TRBV5-1|TRBD1
CASSFGGTGAYEQYF
>TRBJ2-1|TRBV2|.
CASSENVQYNEQFF
>TRBJ2-2|TRBV5-1|TRBD2
CASGRWLAGITGELFF
>TRBJ1-6|TRBV19|TRBD1
CASRRTGTDNSPLHF
>TRBJ2-7|TRBV5-1|TRBD2
CASSLYGLAGGQWREQYF
>TRBJ2-2|TRBV20-1|.
CSASNGPGELFF
>TRBJ1-2|TRBV18|.
CASSPPTGGNLYGYTF
>TRBJ2-3|TRBV7-2|.
CASSLSYLSTDTQYF
>TRBJ2-7|TRBV5-1|.
CASSLRGGEQYF
>TRBJ1-5|TRBV2|.
CASSSEQMSNQPQHF
>TRBJ1-2|TRBV12-3/TRBV12-4|.
CASSPDRNYGYTF
>TRBJ2-7|TRBV10-1|TRBD2
CASSARTSGEQYF
>TRBJ1-5|TRBV15|TRBD1
CATSVRQGNQPQHF
>TRBJ1-2|TRBV6-5|TRBD1
CASMAGQPIRYTF
>TRBJ2-4|TRBV5-5|TRBD2
CASSLLPRGDKNIQYF
>TRBJ2-7|TRBV27|TRBD2
CASSLRGGAAGTGYEQYF
>TRBJ1-6|TRBV18|TRBD1
CASSRQGLGSNSPLHF
>TRBJ2-5|TRBV7-9|.
CASSLPRQVQETQYF